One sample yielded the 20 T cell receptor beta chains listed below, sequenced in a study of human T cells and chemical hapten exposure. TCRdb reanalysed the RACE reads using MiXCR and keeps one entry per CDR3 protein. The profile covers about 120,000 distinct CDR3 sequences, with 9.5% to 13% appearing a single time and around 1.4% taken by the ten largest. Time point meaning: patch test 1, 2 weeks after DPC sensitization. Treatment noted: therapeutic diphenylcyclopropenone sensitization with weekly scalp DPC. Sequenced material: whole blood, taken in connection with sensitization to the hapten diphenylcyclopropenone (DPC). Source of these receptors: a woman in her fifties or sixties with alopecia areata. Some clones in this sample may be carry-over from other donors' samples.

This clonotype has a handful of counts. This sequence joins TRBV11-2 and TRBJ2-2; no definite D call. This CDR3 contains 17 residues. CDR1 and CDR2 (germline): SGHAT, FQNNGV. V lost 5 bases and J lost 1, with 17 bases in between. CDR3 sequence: CASSAYKGRMNTGELFF. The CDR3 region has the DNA TGTGCCAGCAGCGCCTATAAGGGTCGGATGAACACCGGGGAGCTGTTTTTT.

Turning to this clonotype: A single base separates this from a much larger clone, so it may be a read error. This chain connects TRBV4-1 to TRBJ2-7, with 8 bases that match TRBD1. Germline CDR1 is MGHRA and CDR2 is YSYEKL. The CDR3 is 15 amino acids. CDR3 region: CTSSQALDRAYEQYF. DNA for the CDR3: TGCACCAGCAGCCAAGCCCTGGACAGGGCCTACGAGCAGTACTTC.

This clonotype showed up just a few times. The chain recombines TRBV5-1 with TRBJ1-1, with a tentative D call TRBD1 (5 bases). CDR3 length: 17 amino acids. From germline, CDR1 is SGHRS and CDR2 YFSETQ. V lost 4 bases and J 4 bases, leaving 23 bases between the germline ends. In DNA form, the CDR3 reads TGCGCCAGCAGCCGCTTACCGATCAGGGAGTTATCCACTGAAGCTTTCTTT. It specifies CASSRLPIRELSTEAFF.

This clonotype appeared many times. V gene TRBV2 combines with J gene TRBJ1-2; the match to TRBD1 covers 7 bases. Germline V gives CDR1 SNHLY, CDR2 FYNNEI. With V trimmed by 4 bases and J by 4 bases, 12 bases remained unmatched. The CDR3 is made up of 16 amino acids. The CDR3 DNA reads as TGTGCCAGCAGTGCACACAGGGGTCCCGTCTTCTATGGCTACACCTTC. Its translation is CASSAHRGPVFYGYTF.

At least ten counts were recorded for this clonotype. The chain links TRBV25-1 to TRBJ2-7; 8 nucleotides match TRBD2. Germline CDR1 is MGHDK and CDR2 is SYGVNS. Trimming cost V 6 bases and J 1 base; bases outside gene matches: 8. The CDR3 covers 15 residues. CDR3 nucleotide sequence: TGTGCCAGCAGGAATACCGGGACTAGTTCCTACGAGCAGTACTTC. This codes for CASRNTGTSSYEQYF.

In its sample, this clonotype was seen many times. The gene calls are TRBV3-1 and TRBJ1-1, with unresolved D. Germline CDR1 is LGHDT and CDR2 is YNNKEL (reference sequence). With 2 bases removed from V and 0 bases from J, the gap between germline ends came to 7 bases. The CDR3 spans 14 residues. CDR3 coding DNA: TGTGCCAGCAGCCAACTCTTAATGAACACTGAAGCTTTCTTT. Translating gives CASSQLLMNTEAFF.

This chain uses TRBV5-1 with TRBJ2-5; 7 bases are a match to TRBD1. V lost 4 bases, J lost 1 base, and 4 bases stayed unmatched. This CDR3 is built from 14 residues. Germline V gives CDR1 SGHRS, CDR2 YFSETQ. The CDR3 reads CASSEGTVQETQYF. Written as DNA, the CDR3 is TGCGCCAGCAGCGAGGGGACAGTCCAAGAGACCCAGTACTTC.

CDR3 nucleotide sequence: TGCAGTGCTAGAGTGGGAGGCTATGGCTACACCTTC. It codes for CSARVGGYGYTF. This chain links TRBV20-1 with TRBJ1-2; D ambiguous. Germline V gene sequence: CDR1 DFQATT, CDR2 SNEGSKA (reference sequence). The CDR3 sequence is 12 residues long. The V and J ends lost 1 base and 4 bases respectively, with 7 bases between them.

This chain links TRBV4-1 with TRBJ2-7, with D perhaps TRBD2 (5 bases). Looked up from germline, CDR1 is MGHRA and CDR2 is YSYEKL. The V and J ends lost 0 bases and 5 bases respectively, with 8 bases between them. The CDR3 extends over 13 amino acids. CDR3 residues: CASSQDPGDEQYF. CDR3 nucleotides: TGCGCCAGCAGCCAAGACCCCGGGGACGAGCAGTACTTC.

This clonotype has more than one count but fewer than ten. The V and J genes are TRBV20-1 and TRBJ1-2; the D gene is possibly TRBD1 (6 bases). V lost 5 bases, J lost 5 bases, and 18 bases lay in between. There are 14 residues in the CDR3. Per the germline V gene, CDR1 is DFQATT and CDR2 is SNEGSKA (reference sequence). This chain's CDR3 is CSAGWGGKEYGYTF. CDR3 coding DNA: TGCAGTGCTGGATGGGGGGGCAAAGAGTATGGCTACACCTTC.

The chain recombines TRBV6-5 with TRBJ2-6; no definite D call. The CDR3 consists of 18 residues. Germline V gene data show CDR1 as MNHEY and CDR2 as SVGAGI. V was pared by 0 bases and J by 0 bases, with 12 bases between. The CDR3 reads CASSYSLRISSGANVLTF. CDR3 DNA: TGTGCCAGCAGTTACTCCCTCCGGATCAGCTCTGGGGCCAACGTCCTGACTTTC.

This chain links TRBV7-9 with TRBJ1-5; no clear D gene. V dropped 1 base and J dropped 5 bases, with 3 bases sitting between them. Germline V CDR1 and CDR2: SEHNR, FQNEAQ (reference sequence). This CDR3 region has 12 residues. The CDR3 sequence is CASSLGYQPQHF. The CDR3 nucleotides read TGTGCCAGCAGCTTAGGGTATCAGCCCCAGCATTTT. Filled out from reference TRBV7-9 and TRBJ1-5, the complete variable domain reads DTGVSQNPRHKITKRGQNVTFRCDPISEHNRLYWYRQTLGQGPEFLTYFQNEAQLEKSRLLSDRFSAERPKGSFSTLEIQRTEQGDSAMYLCASSLGYQPQHFGDGTRLSIL.

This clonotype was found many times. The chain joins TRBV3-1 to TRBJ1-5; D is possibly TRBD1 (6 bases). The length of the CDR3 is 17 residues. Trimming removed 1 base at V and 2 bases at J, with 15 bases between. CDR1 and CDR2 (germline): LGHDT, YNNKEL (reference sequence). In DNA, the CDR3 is TGTGCCAGCAGCCAAGCAGGGTCCAGGGGCGGCAATCAGCCCCAGCATTTT. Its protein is CASSQAGSRGGNQPQHF. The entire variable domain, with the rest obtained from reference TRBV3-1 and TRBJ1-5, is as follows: DTAVSQTPKYLVTQMGNDKSIKCEQNLGHDTMYWYKQDSKKFLKIMFSYNNKELIINETVPNRFSPKSPDKAHLNLHINSLELGDSAVYFCASSQAGSRGGNQPQHFGDGTRLSIL.

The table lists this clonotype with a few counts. The CDR3 spells CASSLGLDTSAKNIQYF. As DNA, the CDR3 is TGTGCCAGCAGCTTAGGACTGGATACCTCAGCCAAAAACATTCAGTACTTC. J is TRBJ2-4 and V is TRBV11-2; D is undetermined. Trimming removed 1 base at V and 0 bases at J, with 13 bases between. The germline CDR1 and CDR2 sequences are SGHAT and FQNNGV. The CDR3 totals 17 residues.

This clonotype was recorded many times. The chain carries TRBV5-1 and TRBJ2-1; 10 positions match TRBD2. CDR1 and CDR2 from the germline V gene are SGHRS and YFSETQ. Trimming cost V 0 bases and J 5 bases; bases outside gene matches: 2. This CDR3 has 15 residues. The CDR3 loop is CASSLVTSGNNEQFF. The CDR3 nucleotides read TGCGCCAGCAGCTTGGTCACTAGCGGGAACAATGAGCAGTTCTTC.

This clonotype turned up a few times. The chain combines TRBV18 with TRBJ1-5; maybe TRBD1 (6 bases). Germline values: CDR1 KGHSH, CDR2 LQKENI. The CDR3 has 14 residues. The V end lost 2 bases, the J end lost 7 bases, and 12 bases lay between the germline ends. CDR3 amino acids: CASSPAQGIQPQHF. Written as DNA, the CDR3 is TGTGCCAGCTCACCAGCCCAGGGGATCCAGCCCCAGCATTTT.

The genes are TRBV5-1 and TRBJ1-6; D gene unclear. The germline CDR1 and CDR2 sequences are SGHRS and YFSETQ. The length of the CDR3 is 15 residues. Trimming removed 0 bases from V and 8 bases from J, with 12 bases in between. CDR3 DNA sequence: TGCGCCAGCAGCTTGGCCATGGAGGGAGATTCACCCCTCCACTTT. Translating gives CASSLAMEGDSPLHF.

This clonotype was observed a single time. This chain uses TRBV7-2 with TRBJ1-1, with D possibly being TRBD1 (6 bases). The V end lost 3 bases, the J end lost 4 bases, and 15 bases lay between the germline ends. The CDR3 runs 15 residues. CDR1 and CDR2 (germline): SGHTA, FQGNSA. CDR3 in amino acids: CASSFEQGFGTEAFF. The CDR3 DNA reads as TGTGCCAGCAGCTTCGAACAGGGTTTTGGCACTGAAGCTTTCTTT.

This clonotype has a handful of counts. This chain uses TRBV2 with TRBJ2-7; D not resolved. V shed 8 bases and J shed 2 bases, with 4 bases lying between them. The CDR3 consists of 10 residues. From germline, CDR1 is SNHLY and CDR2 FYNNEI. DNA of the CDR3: TGTGCCAGCGGGGCCTACGAGCAGTACTTC. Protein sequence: CASGAYEQYF.

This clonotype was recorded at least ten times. The CDR3 region is CASRTRGRGTYGYTF. The CDR3, as DNA: TGTGCCAGCAGGACGAGGGGCAGGGGAACTTATGGCTACACCTTC. The chain couples TRBV28 to TRBJ1-2, with D possibly matching TRBD1 (6 bases). This CDR3 comprises 15 residues. Germline-derived CDR1 and CDR2 are MDHEN and SYDVKM. Deletions cut 6 bases from V and 5 bases from J, with 19 bases between.